This is a list of T cell receptor beta chains from one sample in a study of vaccination and CD4 T cells after COVID-19. Their antigen targets remain unknown. Each CDR3 protein is one row after TCRdb ran MiXCR on the PCR reads. This table has fewer than 7,000 distinct CDR3 sequences, nearly 50% appearing once. The sequencing input was CD4+ T cells from blood, cultured in vitro. The receptor set was obtained from a human donor who had recovered from COVID-19. Each CDR3 is given with its conserved first and last residue. A D gene is named only where the DNA matches it firmly. The size field is filled for only some rows; it gives once, few, many or a size class.

clone_size	v_call	d_call	j_call	cdr3_nt	cdr3_aa
few	TRBV7-2	TRBD2	TRBJ2-1	TGTGCCAGCAGCTTTATAGCGGGACTAGTGAACAATGAGCAGTTCTTC	CASSFIAGLVNNEQFF
few	TRBV7-6	-	TRBJ2-3	TGTGCCAGCAGCTGGGATCCCAGCACAGATACGCAGTATTTT	CASSWDPSTDTQYF
-	TRBV10-3	-	TRBJ1-3	TGTGCCACCGTTGGTCGCTACGGGAGCTCTGGAAACACCATATATTTT	CATVGRYGSSGNTIYF
-	TRBV20-1	-	TRBJ2-1	TGCAGTGCTAGCGACCGGGACAATGAGCAGTTCTTC	CSASDRDNEQFF
-	TRBV5-1	TRBD1	TRBJ1-1	TGCGCCAGCAGCTCGGGGACAGACCTGAACACTGAAGCTTTCTTT	CASSSGTDLNTEAFF
-	TRBV19	-	TRBJ1-5	TGTGCCGTGCAGGGGTATAGCAATCAGCCCCAGCATTTT	CAVQGYSNQPQHF
-	TRBV20-1	-	TRBJ1-2	TGCAGTGCTAGAGACCCCCTGGGATATGGCTACACCTTC	CSARDPLGYGYTF
-	TRBV12-5	-	TRBJ2-7	TGTGCTAGTGGTTTGGTAGTTAAGCCTTCCTACGAGCAGTACTTC	CASGLVVKPSYEQYF
-	TRBV30	-	TRBJ1-1	TGTGCCTGGAGTGCCCTAGGGGGGGGCGCCTACACTGAAGCTTTCTTT	CAWSALGGGAYTEAFF
-	TRBV7-2	-	TRBJ2-7	TGTGCCAGCAGCCCCACCTTCTCCTTGGGCGAGCAGTACTTC	CASSPTFSLGEQYF
-	TRBV9	TRBD1	TRBJ2-7	TGTGCCAGCAGCGCCGGGACAGGGTGGTCCTACGAGCAGTACTTC	CASSAGTGWSYEQYF
-	TRBV7-3	-	TRBJ1-6	TGTGCCAGCAGCTTCACGGGTCGGCGAGGGTCACCCCTCCACTTT	CASSFTGRRGSPLHF
-	TRBV20-1	TRBD1	TRBJ1-4	TGCAGTGCTAGAGTTTTGGACAGGGCTATTTTTGCAACTAATGAAAAACTGTTTTTT	CSARVLDRAIFATNEKLFF
-	TRBV5-1	TRBD2	TRBJ2-3	TGCGCCAGCAGCTTGGGGGTTAGACTAGCATCGGATACGCAGTATTTT	CASSLGVRLASDTQYF
once	TRBV24-1	TRBD2	TRBJ2-1	TGTGCCACCAGTGACTCGGCTAGCGGCAACAATGAGCAGTTCTTC	CATSDSASGNNEQFF
few	TRBV7-9	-	TRBJ1-1	TGTGCCAGCAGCTCCTGGGGGGTCGAGCCTGAAGCTTTCTTT	CASSSWGVEPEAFF
-	TRBV20-1	-	TRBJ1-1	TGCAGTGCTCGGATTTTGAACACTGAAGCTTTCTTT	CSARILNTEAFF